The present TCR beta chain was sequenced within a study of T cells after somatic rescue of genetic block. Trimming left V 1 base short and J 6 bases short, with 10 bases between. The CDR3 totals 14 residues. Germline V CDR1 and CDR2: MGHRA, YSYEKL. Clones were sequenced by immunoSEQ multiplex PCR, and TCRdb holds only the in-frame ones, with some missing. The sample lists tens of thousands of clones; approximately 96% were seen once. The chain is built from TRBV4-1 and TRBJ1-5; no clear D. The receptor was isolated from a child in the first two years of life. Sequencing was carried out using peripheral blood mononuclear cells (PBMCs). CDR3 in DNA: TGCGCCAGCAGCCAAGTTTCGGGCAGTCAGCCCCAGCATTTT. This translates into CASSQVSGSQPQHF.